The 19 T cell receptor beta chains given below trace back to one sample, sequenced in a study of cytomegalovirus exposure and HLA in healthy donors. Primers: 60 Vbeta forward and 13 Jbeta reverse. Profiled with immunoSEQ multiplex PCR; TCRdb holds only in-frame clones, not every one. Among roughly 150,000 clones, around 68% were seen once, and the ten largest hold about 9.4%. The sample consisted of PBMCs. The receptors stem from a man aged 30 to 39 in good health and CMV-seropositive.

The chain joins TRBV7-9 to TRBJ2-5; the D gene is possibly TRBD1 (5 bases). Germline-derived CDR1 and CDR2 are SEHNR and FQNEAQ (reference sequence). V was trimmed by 5 bases and J by 6 bases, leaving 16 bases between them. The CDR3 has 14 residues. CDR3 coding DNA: TGTGCCAGCAGCCTCCTAGACGTGGGGCAGACCCAGTACTTC. Amino acid sequence: CASSLLDVGQTQYF.

A word on this clone: This sample includes further DNA sequences coding for the same CDR3. The rearrangement links TRBV5-1 to TRBJ1-3; no definite D call. The V and J ends lost 0 bases and 0 bases respectively, with 4 bases between them. The V gene's germline CDR1 is SGHRS and CDR2 YFSETQ. The length of the CDR3 is 14 residues. In nucleotides, the CDR3 is TGCGCCAGCAGCTTGGACTCCTCTGGAAACACCATATATTTT. As protein: CASSLDSSGNTIYF.

The genes are TRBV18 and TRBJ1-1, with 9 bases that match TRBD1. The CDR3 length is 17 residues. Germline CDR1 is KGHSH and CDR2 is LQKENI. V gave up 3 bases and J gave up 0 bases; unmatched junction bases: 8. CDR3 sequence reads: CASSPIPGQGLNTEAFF. The CDR3 DNA sequence: TGTGCCAGCTCACCCATCCCGGGACAGGGTTTGAACACTGAAGCTTTCTTT.

This clone showed up just a few times. This chain uses TRBV7-9 with TRBJ2-7, with a possible D match to TRBD1 (5 bases). This CDR3 has 14 amino acids. From germline, CDR1 is SEHNR and CDR2 FQNEAQ (reference sequence). The V gene lost 4 bases and the J gene lost 4 bases, with 14 bases spanning the gap. DNA for the CDR3: TGTGCCAGCAGCTCTTTAATTAGGGGTTACGAGCAGTACTTC. It translates to CASSSLIRGYEQYF.

The J gene is TRBJ1-1, the V gene TRBV7-2, with 8 bases lining up with TRBD1. The V gene's germline CDR1 is SGHTA and CDR2 FQGNSA. Trimming at V came to 6 bases and at J to 6 bases, leaving 12 bases not matched to a gene. The CDR3 length is 15 residues. The CDR3 here is CASRPGQGITAEAFF. CDR3 DNA: TGTGCCAGCAGACCCGGACAGGGTATAACCGCTGAAGCTTTCTTT.

Written as DNA, the CDR3 is TGTGCCTGGATACACAGGGGTCCCGCTGAAGCTTTCTTT. It specifies CAWIHRGPAEAFF. This chain uses TRBV30 with TRBJ1-1, with TRBD1 identical over 7 bases. The germline V gene has CDR1 GTSNPN and CDR2 SVGIG (reference sequence). This CDR3 spans 13 amino acids. The V gene end was trimmed by 4 bases and the J gene end by 6 bases; junction bases not matched to a gene: 8. The entire variable domain, with the rest obtained from reference TRBV30 and TRBJ1-1, is as follows: SQTIHQWPATLVQPVGSPLSLECTVEGTSNPNLYWYRQAAGRGLQLLFYSVGIGQISSEVPQNLSASRPQDRQFILSSKKLLLSDSGFYLCAWIHRGPAEAFFGQGTRLTVV.

Only one count was recorded for this clone. The chain links TRBV7-8 to TRBJ2-2; D might be TRBD1 or TRBD2, each matching 6 bases. Trimming left V 5 bases short and J 1 base short, with 14 bases between. Germline CDR1 and CDR2: SGHVS and FQNEAQ. CDR3 length: 16 amino acids. The CDR3 spells CASSLGGPGNTGELFF. The DNA of the CDR3 is TGTGCCAGCAGCCTAGGGGGGCCAGGGAACACCGGGGAGCTGTTTTTT.

The chain uses TRBV28 and TRBJ1-1, with 11 positions matching TRBD1. Losses at the gene ends were 5 bases for V and 2 bases for J; bases not matched to a gene: 7. This CDR3 is built from 16 residues. CDR1 is MDHEN and CDR2 is SYDVKM in the germline V gene. CDR3 coding DNA: TGTGCCAGCAGTGACGGGACAGGGGGAATAAACACTGAAGCTTTCTTT. Translating it yields CASSDGTGGINTEAFF.

This clone was recorded a few times. The V and J genes are TRBV28 and TRBJ2-2, with 9 bases fitting TRBD1. This CDR3 spans 16 amino acids. Trimming at V came to 6 bases and at J to 0 bases, leaving 5 bases not matched to a gene. The germline CDR1 and CDR2 sequences are MDHEN and SYDVKM. The CDR3 spells CASRQRQGANTGELFF. The DNA for the CDR3 is TGTGCCAGCAGACAGAGACAGGGGGCGAACACCGGGGAGCTGTTTTTT.

The chain has TRBV5-1 and TRBJ1-4, with D perhaps matching TRBD1 (5 bases). Germline V gene lookup returns CDR1 SGHRS and CDR2 YFSETQ. The CDR3 sequence is 13 residues long. Trimming pared 0 bases from V and 8 bases from J, leaving 8 bases between. The CDR3 loop is CASSLATGEKLFF. The CDR3 DNA reads TGCGCCAGCAGCTTGGCCACAGGCGAAAAACTGTTTTTT.

The rearrangement joins TRBV5-4 to TRBJ2-7, with D possibly matching TRBD2 (6 bases). This CDR3 has 14 amino acids. The germline V gene encodes CDR1 SGHNT and CDR2 YYREEE (reference sequence). V was clipped by 4 bases and J by 4 bases, with 15 bases between them. In DNA form, the CDR3 reads TGTGCCAGCAGCCGCGGGACGGGAGAGTACGAGCAGTACTTC. It specifies CASSRGTGEYEQYF.

The rearrangement uses TRBV19 and TRBJ1-1, with 10 bases identical to TRBD1. J was trimmed by 5 bases and V by 9 bases; bases with no gene match: 12. The germline V gene has CDR1 LNHDA and CDR2 SQIVND (reference sequence). There are 15 residues in the CDR3. The CDR3 is CASNTRTGGGTEAFF. DNA of the CDR3: TGTGCCAGCAACACGAGGACAGGGGGTGGAACTGAAGCTTTCTTT. Supplemented by reference TRBV19 and TRBJ1-1, the full variable domain reads DGGITQSPKYLFRKEGQNVTLSCEQNLNHDAMYWYRQDPGQGLRLIYYSQIVNDFQKGDIAEGYSVSREKKESFPLTVTSAQKNPTAFYLCASNTRTGGGTEAFFGQGTRLTVV.

On this clone: In the same sample, other DNA sequences code for this CDR3. This chain uses TRBV11-3 with TRBJ2-1, with 12 bases that match TRBD2. The CDR3 is made up of 16 amino acids. Unmatched junction bases numbered 2, after V lost 1 base and J lost 4 bases. Per the germline V gene, CDR1 is SGHNT and CDR2 is YENEEA. CDR3 protein: CASSLAGTSGYNEQFF. The CDR3 DNA reads TGTGCCAGCAGCTTAGCCGGGACTAGCGGGTACAATGAGCAGTTCTTC.

This chain connects TRBV7-6 to TRBJ2-1; TRBD2 matches at 7 bases. The germline CDR1 and CDR2 sequences are SGHVS and FNYEAQ. J gave up 6 bases and V 1 base, and 12 bases lay outside the gene matches. CDR3 size: 17 residues. The CDR3 here is CASSLVSFAGESNEQFF. CDR3 nucleotide sequence: TGTGCCAGCAGCTTAGTATCTTTCGCGGGAGAATCCAATGAGCAGTTCTTC. The variable domain in full, completed from reference TRBV7-6 and TRBJ2-1, reads GAGVSQSPRYKVTKRGQDVALRCDPISGHVSLYWYRQALGQGPEFLTYFNYEAQQDKSGLPNDRFSAERPEGSISTLTIQRTEQRDSAMYRCASSLVSFAGESNEQFFGPGTRLTVL.

This clone was recorded a few times. This chain joins TRBV11-2 and TRBJ1-5, with 7 bases lining up with TRBD1. The CDR3 covers 15 residues. CDR1 is SGHAT, CDR2 FQNNGV, per germline. V was pared by 7 bases and J by 1 base, with 7 bases of the junction left unmatched. Here the CDR3 DNA reads TGTGCCAGCACACAGGGGAGAGGGAGCAATCAGCCCCAGCATTTT. It is translated as CASTQGRGSNQPQHF.

V and J are TRBV6-5 and TRBJ2-5; 8 nucleotides align to TRBD1. The J segment lost 9 bases and the V segment lost 0 bases, leaving 9 bases of the junction unmatched. Germline CDR1 and CDR2: MNHEY and SVGAGI. CDR3 length: 15 amino acids. The DNA for the CDR3 is TGTGCCAGCAGTTACTCGTCGGACAGGGTTGGTGCCCAGTACTTC. Translated, it gives CASSYSSDRVGAQYF.

The chain links TRBV27 to TRBJ2-7; 11 bases align to TRBD2. CDR3 length: 15 residues. The germline V gene encodes CDR1 MNHEY and CDR2 SMNVEV (reference sequence). The V segment lost 8 bases and the J segment 10 bases; nucleotides outside the gene matches: 16. The CDR3 bases are TGTGCCAGCCGACGGGTAACTAGCGGGAGTATAGATCAGTACTTC. This codes for CASRRVTSGSIDQYF.

The V and J genes are TRBV19 and TRBJ1-5; TRBD1 aligns across 8 bases. V lost 5 bases to trimming and J lost 0 bases; unmatched junction nucleotides: 9. The germline gives CDR1 LNHDA, CDR2 SQIVND (reference sequence). The CDR3 consists of 17 residues. The CDR3 DNA follows: TGTGCCAGTAGTTCGCGGACAGGGTTCTATAGCAATCAGCCCCAGCATTTT. The encoded protein is CASSSRTGFYSNQPQHF.

The chain has TRBV18 and TRBJ1-5, with 7 bases aligning to TRBD1. V lost 3 bases and J lost 3; bases outside the gene matches: 2. CDR3 length: 14 amino acids. The germline V gene has CDR1 KGHSH and CDR2 LQKENI. CDR3 sequence reads: CASSPDRNNQPQHF. CDR3 bases: TGTGCCAGCTCACCGGACAGGAACAATCAGCCCCAGCATTTT.